The 28 T cell receptor beta chains below were found in one sample sequenced in a study of vaccination and CD4 T cells after COVID-19. Treatment reported: approximately nine-day PBMC culture with coronavirus spike peptide pools or control peptides (ViraFEST assay). CD4+ T lymphocytes from the unexposed donor were collected before the COVID-19 pandemic (2011-2018). Their specific antigens are unknown. Scientists ran DNA taken from cultured CD4+ T cells through the Oncomine TCR Beta short-read assay for sequencing. TCRdb reanalysed the PCR reads using MiXCR and keeps one entry per CDR3 protein. Of about 7,000 distinct CDR3 sequences in the sample, roughly 50% were seen once. Input material: CD4+ T cells from blood, cultured in vitro. The receptors stem from a human donor in good health.

This sequence joins TRBV20-1 and TRBJ1-5; tentatively, D is TRBD1 (6 bases). V was shortened by 3 bases and J by 7 bases, with 19 bases between the two germline ends. Germline V gene sequence: CDR1 DFQATT, CDR2 SNEGSKA (reference sequence). The CDR3 totals 15 residues. CDR3 sequence: CSARGRGGSLQPQHF. For the CDR3, the DNA is TGCAGTGCTAGGGGGAGAGGGGGGTCATTGCAGCCCCAGCATTTT.

This clonotype was detected a few times. The genes are TRBV2 and TRBJ1-1, with 8 bases that match TRBD1. Germline trimming cut 8 bases from V and 8 bases from J; bases unmatched to any gene: 4. There are 11 residues in the CDR3. Germline lookup yields CDR1 SNHLY and CDR2 FYNNEI. DNA for the CDR3: TGTGCCAGCGCGGGACAGGTCGAAGCTTTCTTT. Amino acids: CASAGQVEAFF.

This clonotype was counted a few times. The rearrangement links TRBV20-1 to TRBJ2-3, with 8 bases fitting TRBD2. The junction had 8 bases not matched to a gene; V was cut back by 3 bases and J by 3 bases. The CDR3 totals 15 residues. Germline values: CDR1 DFQATT, CDR2 SNEGSKA (reference sequence). The CDR3 spells CSASGGAVGTDTQYF. CDR3 DNA: TGCAGTGCTAGCGGGGGGGCGGTAGGGACAGATACGCAGTATTTT.

The chain links TRBV5-1 to TRBJ2-3; perhaps TRBD2 as D (5 bases). The CDR3 sequence is 15 residues long. Germline V lookup: CDR1 SGHRS, CDR2 YFSETQ. Trimming cost V 2 bases and J 2 bases, with 12 bases left between them. The CDR3 region is CASSLGGMSTDTQYF. In nucleotides, the CDR3 is TGCGCCAGCAGCTTAGGAGGCATGTCCACAGATACGCAGTATTTT.

The rearrangement uses TRBV11-1 and TRBJ1-4; unclear D gene. Deletions cut 2 bases from V and 8 bases from J, with 15 bases between. Germline-derived CDR1 and CDR2 are SGHAT and FQDESV (reference sequence). CDR3 length equals 15 residues. CDR3: CASSLFQGLGEKLFF. CDR3 DNA: TGTGCCAGCAGCTTATTCCAAGGTCTTGGCGAAAAACTGTTTTTT.

The chain employs TRBV11-2 and TRBJ1-5; a possible D gene is TRBD1 (5 bases). The CDR3 length is 15 residues. Looked up from germline, CDR1 is SGHAT and CDR2 is FQNNGV. The ends were cut back, 1 base at V and 0 bases at J, with 7 bases in the middle. The CDR3 nucleotides are TGTGCCAGCAGCTTAGTAGGGGATAGCAATCAGCCCCAGCATTTT. Its translation: CASSLVGDSNQPQHF.

This chain connects TRBV11-2 to TRBJ2-2, with no clear D. Germline V CDR1 and CDR2: SGHAT, FQNNGV. V was clipped by 5 bases and J by 1 base, with 14 bases between them. The CDR3 totals 16 residues. Here the CDR3 reads CASSRILAGNTGELFF. As DNA, the CDR3 is TGTGCCAGCAGCCGAATCTTGGCAGGGAACACCGGGGAGCTGTTTTTT.

In this sample, this clonotype turned up a few times. The V gene is TRBV6-4, the J gene TRBJ2-3, with TRBD2 matching over 9 bases. The CDR3 runs to 15 residues. V lost 5 bases to trimming and J lost 3 bases; unmatched junction nucleotides: 6. Germline V lookup: CDR1 MRHNA, CDR2 SNTAGT. Written as DNA, the CDR3 is TGTGCCAGCAGTTTAGTAGCGGGGGTAACAGATACGCAGTATTTT. Translation: CASSLVAGVTDTQYF.

V usage is TRBV7-2 and J usage is TRBJ2-4; D is ambiguous. V shed 2 bases and J shed 8 bases, with 7 bases lying between them. Germline CDR1 SGHTA, CDR2 FQGNSA. This CDR3 spans 12 amino acids. The CDR3 reads CASSLYGDIQYF. CDR3 DNA sequence: TGTGCCAGCAGCTTATACGGAGACATTCAGTACTTC. The whole variable domain, filled in from reference TRBV7-2 and TRBJ2-4, reads GAGVSQSPSNKVTEKGKDVELRCDPISGHTALYWYRQSLGQGLEFLIYFQGNSAPDKSGLPSDRFSAERTGGSVSTLTIQRTQQEDSAVYLCASSLYGDIQYFGAGTRLSVL.

In this sample, this clonotype turned up a few times. The V gene is TRBV20-1, the J gene TRBJ2-2; D gene uncertain. Trimming stripped 6 bases from V and 2 bases from J, with 13 bases between. CDR1 and CDR2 from the germline V gene are DFQATT and SNEGSKA (reference sequence). This CDR3 has 14 residues. The CDR3 is CSARPNGNTGELFF. The CDR3 DNA is TGCAGTGCCCGACCGAACGGAAACACCGGGGAGCTGTTTTTT.

The rearrangement uses TRBV6-1 and TRBJ1-6; 9 bases match TRBD1. From germline, CDR1 is MNHNS and CDR2 SASEGT. Trimming cost V 6 bases and J 7 bases; bases outside gene matches: 4. This CDR3 comprises 14 residues. For the CDR3, the DNA is TGTGCCAGCAGCTCCGACAGGGGGAATTCACCCCTCCACTTT. This gives the protein CASSSDRGNSPLHF.

V is TRBV7-2 and J is TRBJ1-3; a weak D match, TRBD1 (5 bases). The germline V gene encodes CDR1 SGHTA and CDR2 FQGNSA. The V gene lost 2 bases and the J gene lost 2 bases, with 7 bases spanning the gap. This CDR3 spans 14 amino acids. As DNA, the CDR3 is TGTGCCAGCAGCTTACTCAGGGCTGGAAACACCATATATTTT. Its protein product is CASSLLRAGNTIYF.

This rearrangement joins TRBV5-1 to TRBJ1-1; a weak D match, TRBD1 (5 bases). The V and J ends lost 4 bases and 4 bases respectively, with 14 bases between them. The CDR3 is 14 residues long. Germline CDR1 and CDR2: SGHRS and YFSETQ. The CDR3 sequence: CASSPDSLGTEAFF. The CDR3 DNA is TGCGCCAGCAGCCCCGACAGCCTGGGCACTGAAGCTTTCTTT. Drawing the rest from reference TRBV5-1 and TRBJ1-1, the complete variable domain is KAGVTQTPRYLIKTRGQQVTLSCSPISGHRSVSWYQQTPGQGLQFLFEYFSETQRNKGNFPGRFSGRQFSNSRSEMNVSTLELGDSALYLCASSPDSLGTEAFFGQGTRLTVV.

The CDR3 protein is CASSLKVGTVLGGYTF. The CDR3 DNA reads TGTGCCAGCAGCTTAAAAGTTGGGACAGTGCTGGGTGGCTACACCTTC. The V call is TRBV11-2, the J call TRBJ1-2; 7 nucleotides agree with TRBD1. V shed 2 bases and J 7 bases; nucleotides not matched to a gene: 13. The CDR3 extends over 16 amino acids. Germline-derived CDR1 and CDR2 are SGHAT and FQNNGV.

This chain connects TRBV12-3 or TRBV12-4 to TRBJ1-1, with D tentatively TRBD1 (5 bases). The CDR3 contains 15 residues. Trimming left V 1 base short and J 1 base short, with 10 bases between. CDR3 region: CASSLGAGRNTEAFF. In DNA, the CDR3 is TGTGCCAGCAGTTTAGGGGCAGGGAGGAACACTGAAGCTTTCTTT.

The chain is built from TRBV20-1 and TRBJ2-3, with D unresolved. Germline CDR1 reads DFQATT; CDR2 reads SNEGSKA (reference sequence). The CDR3 length is 13 residues. The DNA for the CDR3 is TGCAGCGTAGGCACCCTCGCCCAAGATACGCAGTATTTT. Residues: CSVGTLAQDTQYF.

The genes are TRBV27 and TRBJ1-2; D gene unclear. The CDR3 contains 13 residues. The germline V gene encodes CDR1 MNHEY and CDR2 SMNVEV (reference sequence). Trimming removed 2 bases from V and 2 bases from J, with 6 bases in between. CDR3 loop: CASSLKQNYGYTF. The CDR3 DNA sequence: TGTGCCAGCAGTTTAAAGCAGAACTATGGCTACACCTTC.

The J gene is TRBJ1-1, the V gene TRBV5-1, with D tentatively TRBD1 (6 bases). From germline, CDR1 is SGHRS and CDR2 YFSETQ. Trimming shortened V by 1 base and J by 3 bases, and 13 bases separated the two germline ends. The CDR3 contains 15 residues. CDR3 DNA sequence: TGCGCCAGCAGCTTGAGTGAGGGGGTGCACACTGAAGCTTTCTTT. Protein product: CASSLSEGVHTEAFF.

The chain carries TRBV7-9 and TRBJ2-3, with 8 bases that match TRBD2. With 4 bases clipped from V and 2 bases from J, the junction kept 11 bases outside the gene matches. The germline CDR1 and CDR2 sequences are SEHNR and FQNEAQ (reference sequence). This CDR3 has 17 amino acids. The CDR3 loop reads CASSSRGAGALTDTQYF. The CDR3 DNA follows: TGTGCCAGCAGCTCCAGAGGAGCGGGGGCCCTCACAGATACGCAGTATTTT. Combining the CDR3 with reference TRBV7-9 and TRBJ2-3 gives the whole variable domain DTGVSQNPRHKITKRGQNVTFRCDPISEHNRLYWYRQTLGQGPEFLTYFQNEAQLEKSRLLSDRFSAERPKGSFSTLEIQRTEQGDSAMYLCASSSRGAGALTDTQYFGPGTRLTVL.

The chain carries TRBV2 and TRBJ1-5, with D perhaps TRBD1 (5 bases). CDR1 is SNHLY and CDR2 is FYNNEI in the germline V gene. The ends were cut back, 7 bases at V and 0 bases at J, with 16 bases in the middle. CDR3 size: 16 residues. CDR3 nucleotides: TGTGCCAGCATCCGGGACGGCGGAAATAGCAATCAGCCCCAGCATTTT. Translation gives CASIRDGGNSNQPQHF. Full variable domain (remainder filled in from reference TRBV2 and TRBJ1-5): EPEVTQTPSHQVTQMGQEVILRCVPISNHLYFYWYRQILGQKVEFLVSFYNNEISEKSEIFDDQFSVERPDGSNFTLKIRSTKLEDSAMYFCASIRDGGNSNQPQHFGDGTRLSIL.

The rearrangement uses TRBV6-5 and TRBJ2-3; TRBD1 agrees at 7 bases. Germline CDR1 MNHEY, CDR2 SVGAGI. The CDR3 totals 15 residues. V dropped 4 bases and J dropped 0; count of bases not matched to a gene: 4. The CDR3 protein is CASSLYRGSTDTQYF. CDR3 coding DNA: TGTGCCAGCAGTTTATACAGGGGTAGCACAGATACGCAGTATTTT.

The gene calls are TRBV6-5 and TRBJ1-2; D unresolved. CDR3 length equals 15 residues. Germline V gene sequence: CDR1 MNHEY, CDR2 SVGAGI. V was cut by 3 bases and J by 4 bases, with 15 bases left in between. The CDR3 DNA is TGTGCCAGCAGTTATCAACAGTACTCTGCCTATGGCTACACCTTC. Its protein is CASSYQQYSAYGYTF.

The J gene is TRBJ1-5, the V gene TRBV6-2 or TRBV6-3; D perhaps matches TRBD1 (5 bases). Trimming pared 2 bases from V and 9 bases from J, leaving 11 bases between. This CDR3 is 13 amino acids long. Germline V gives CDR1 MNHEY, CDR2 SVGEGT. For the CDR3, the DNA is TGTGCCAGCAGTTACGAAGTGGGGCGGCCCCAGCATTTT. Translated: CASSYEVGRPQHF.

This clonotype turned up a few times. V usage is TRBV27 and J usage is TRBJ1-2; no clear D. The CDR3 sequence is 12 residues long. In germline, CDR1 is MNHEY, CDR2 SMNVEV (reference sequence). The V end was cut by 9 bases, the J end by 4 bases, with 12 bases between. The CDR3 sequence is CASWGFSYGYTF. CDR3 in DNA: TGTGCCAGTTGGGGTTTTAGCTATGGCTACACCTTC.

This clonotype has a handful of counts. The chain recombines TRBV6-1 with TRBJ2-1; no firm D call. Germline CDR1 and CDR2: MNHNS and SASEGT. The CDR3 totals 14 residues. Trimming cost V 5 bases and J 8 bases, with 16 bases left between them. CDR3 nucleotides: TGTGCCAGCAGTACCCTCCCCCTTAGCCATGAGCAGTTCTTC. Its translation is CASSTLPLSHEQFF.

The J gene is TRBJ2-3, the V gene TRBV7-2, with D possibly TRBD1 on 5 matching bases. Trimming shortened V by 8 bases and J by 2 bases, and 17 bases separated the two germline ends. Germline CDR1 and CDR2: SGHTA and FQGNSA. The CDR3 has 15 residues. The CDR3 is CASGLLGALTDTQYF. The CDR3, as DNA: TGTGCCAGCGGGCTCCTAGGGGCTCTCACAGATACGCAGTATTTT.

The chain uses TRBV20-1 and TRBJ1-5, with TRBD1 matching 7 bases. CDR1 and CDR2 from the germline V gene are DFQATT and SNEGSKA (reference sequence). The CDR3 has 13 amino acids. The junction had 5 bases not matched to a gene; V was cut back by 3 bases and J by 6 bases. CDR3 coding DNA: TGCAGTGCTAGGACAGGGCTGAGTCAGCCCCAGCATTTT. Its translation: CSARTGLSQPQHF.

The chain has TRBV20-1 and TRBJ2-5; TRBD1 is a possible D gene (6 bases). V gave up 3 bases and J gave up 5 bases, with 13 bases separating them. The CDR3 runs 13 residues. Germline V gene data show CDR1 as DFQATT and CDR2 as SNEGSKA (reference sequence). This CDR3 reads CSARSDSRETQYF. CDR3 sequence (DNA): TGCAGTGCTAGGTCGGACAGCCGGGAGACCCAGTACTTC.